This T cell receptor (beta chain) was obtained from a study of cytomegalovirus exposure and HLA in healthy donors. This CDR3 is 13 amino acids long. Trimming pared 3 bases from V and 2 bases from J, leaving 8 bases between. Germline V gives CDR1 MNHEY, CDR2 SMNVEV (reference sequence). The primer mix had 60 Vbeta and 13 Jbeta primers. Here immunoSEQ multiplex PCR was the method, and the copy in TCRdb shows in-frame clones only, minus some. The table shows some 180,000 clones, with 76% occurring only once. The sequence derives from a man aged 18-30 years in good health and CMV-seronegative. The chain combines TRBV27 with TRBJ2-7, with D possibly TRBD1 on 6 matching bases. The sample taken for sequencing was PBMCs. CDR3 nucleotide sequence: TGTGCCAGCAGTTTCCGACAGGCCTACGAGCAGTACTTC. This sequence encodes CASSFRQAYEQYF.